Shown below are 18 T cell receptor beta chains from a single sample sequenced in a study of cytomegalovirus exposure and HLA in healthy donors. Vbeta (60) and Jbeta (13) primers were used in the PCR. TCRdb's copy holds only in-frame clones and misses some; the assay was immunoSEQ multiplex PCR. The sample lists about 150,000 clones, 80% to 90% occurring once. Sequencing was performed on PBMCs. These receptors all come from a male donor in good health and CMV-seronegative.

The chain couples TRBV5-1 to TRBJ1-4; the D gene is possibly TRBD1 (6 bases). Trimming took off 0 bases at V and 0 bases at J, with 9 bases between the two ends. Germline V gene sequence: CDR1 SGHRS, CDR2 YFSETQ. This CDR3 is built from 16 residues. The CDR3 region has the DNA TGCGCCAGCAGCTTGGTAGGGGACACAACTAATGAAAAACTGTTTTTT. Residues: CASSLVGDTTNEKLFF.

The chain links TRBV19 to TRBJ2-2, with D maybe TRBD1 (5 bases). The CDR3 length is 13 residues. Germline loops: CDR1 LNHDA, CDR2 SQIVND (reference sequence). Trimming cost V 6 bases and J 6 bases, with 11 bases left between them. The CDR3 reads CASSSRAAGELFF. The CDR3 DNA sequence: TGTGCCAGTAGCAGCAGGGCGGCCGGGGAGCTGTTTTTT.

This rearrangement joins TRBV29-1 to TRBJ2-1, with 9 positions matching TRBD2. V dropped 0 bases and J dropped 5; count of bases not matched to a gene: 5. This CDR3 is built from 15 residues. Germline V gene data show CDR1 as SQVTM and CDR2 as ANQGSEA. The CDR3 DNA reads TGCAGCGTTGAAGATGGCGGGAGGGCCCACAATGAGCAGTTCTTC. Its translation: CSVEDGGRAHNEQFF.

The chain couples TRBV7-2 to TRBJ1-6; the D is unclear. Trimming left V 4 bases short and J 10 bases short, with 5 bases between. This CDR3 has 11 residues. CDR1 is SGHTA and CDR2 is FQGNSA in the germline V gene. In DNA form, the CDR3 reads TGTGCCAGCAGCTCGGGGTCACCCCTCCACTTT. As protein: CASSSGSPLHF.

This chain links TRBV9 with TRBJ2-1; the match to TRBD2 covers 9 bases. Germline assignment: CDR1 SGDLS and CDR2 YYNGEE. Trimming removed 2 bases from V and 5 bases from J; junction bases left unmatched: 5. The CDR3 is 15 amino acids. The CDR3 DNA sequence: TGTGCCAGCAGCGTCCGGACTAGCGCAGACAATGAGCAGTTCTTC. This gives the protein CASSVRTSADNEQFF. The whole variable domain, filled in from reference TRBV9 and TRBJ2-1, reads DSGVTQTPKHLITATGQRVTLRCSPRSGDLSVYWYQQSLDQGLQFLIQYYNGEERAKGNILERFSAQQFPDLHSELNLSSLELGDSALYFCASSVRTSADNEQFFGPGTRLTVL.

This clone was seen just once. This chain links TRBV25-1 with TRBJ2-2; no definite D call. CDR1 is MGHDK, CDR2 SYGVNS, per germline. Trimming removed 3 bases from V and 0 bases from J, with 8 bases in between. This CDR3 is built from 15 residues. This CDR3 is CASSEGYANTGELFF. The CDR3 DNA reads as TGTGCCAGCAGTGAGGGCTATGCGAACACCGGGGAGCTGTTTTTT. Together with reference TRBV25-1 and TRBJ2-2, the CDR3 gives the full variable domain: EADIYQTPRYLVIGTGKKITLECSQTMGHDKMYWYQQDPGMELHLIHYSYGVNSTEKGDLSSESTVSRIRTEHFPLTLESARPSHTSQYLCASSEGYANTGELFFGEGSRLTVL.

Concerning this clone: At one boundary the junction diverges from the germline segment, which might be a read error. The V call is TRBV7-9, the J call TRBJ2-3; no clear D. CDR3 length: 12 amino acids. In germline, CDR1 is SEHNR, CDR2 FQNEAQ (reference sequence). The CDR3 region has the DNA TGTTCCAGCAGCTATTCGACAGATACGCAGTATTTT. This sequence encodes CSSSYSTDTQYF.

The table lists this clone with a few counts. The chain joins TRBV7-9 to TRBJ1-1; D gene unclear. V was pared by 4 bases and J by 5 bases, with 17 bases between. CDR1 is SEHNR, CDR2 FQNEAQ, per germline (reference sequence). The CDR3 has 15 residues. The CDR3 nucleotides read TGTGCCAGCAGCTCGCTGGGTTTTGGAGAGACTGAAGCTTTCTTT. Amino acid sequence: CASSSLGFGETEAFF.

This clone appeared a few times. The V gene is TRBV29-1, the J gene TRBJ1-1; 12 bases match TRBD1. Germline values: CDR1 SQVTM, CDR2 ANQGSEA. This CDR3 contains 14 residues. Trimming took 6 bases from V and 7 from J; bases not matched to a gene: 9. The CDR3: CSVVPGQGADEAFF. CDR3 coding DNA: TGCAGCGTAGTCCCGGGACAGGGGGCGGATGAAGCTTTCTTT.

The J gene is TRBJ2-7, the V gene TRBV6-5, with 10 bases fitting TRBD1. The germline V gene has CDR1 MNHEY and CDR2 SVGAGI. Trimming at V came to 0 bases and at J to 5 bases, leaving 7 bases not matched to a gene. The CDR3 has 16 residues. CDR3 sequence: CASSYSSGDRGHEQYF. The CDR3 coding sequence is TGTGCCAGCAGTTACTCGTCGGGGGACAGGGGCCACGAGCAGTACTTC.

The CDR3 DNA is TGTGCCAGCAGCTTAAACAGGCTAGCGAGGGATGAGCAGTTCTTC. As protein: CASSLNRLARDEQFF. This chain joins TRBV7-3 and TRBJ2-1; D is perhaps TRBD2 (6 bases). V dropped 1 base and J dropped 8 bases, with 15 bases sitting between them. The CDR3 totals 15 residues. The germline CDR1 and CDR2 sequences are SGHTA and FQGTGA.

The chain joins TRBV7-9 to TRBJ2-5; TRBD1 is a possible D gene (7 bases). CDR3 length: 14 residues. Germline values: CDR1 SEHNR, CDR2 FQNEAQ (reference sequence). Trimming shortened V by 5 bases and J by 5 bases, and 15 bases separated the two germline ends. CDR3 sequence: CASSLRAGGETQYF. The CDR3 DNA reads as TGTGCCAGCAGCCTCAGGGCAGGGGGGGAGACCCAGTACTTC.

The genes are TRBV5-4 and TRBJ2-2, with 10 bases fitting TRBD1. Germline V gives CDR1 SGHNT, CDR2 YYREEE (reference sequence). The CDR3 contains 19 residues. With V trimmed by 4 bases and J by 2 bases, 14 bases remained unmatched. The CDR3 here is CASSPGTGAKETNTGELFF. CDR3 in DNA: TGTGCCAGCAGCCCCGGGACAGGGGCTAAAGAGACCAACACCGGGGAGCTGTTTTTT. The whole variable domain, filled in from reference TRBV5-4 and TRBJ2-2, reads ETGVTQSPTHLIKTRGQQVTLRCSSQSGHNTVSWYQQALGQGPQFIFQYYREEENGRGNFPPRFSGLQFPNYSSELNVNALELDDSALYLCASSPGTGAKETNTGELFFGEGSRLTVL.

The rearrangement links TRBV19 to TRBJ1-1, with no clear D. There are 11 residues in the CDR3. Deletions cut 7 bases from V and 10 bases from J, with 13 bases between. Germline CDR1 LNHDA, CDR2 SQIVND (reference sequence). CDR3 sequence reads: CASTSISVAFF. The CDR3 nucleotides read TGTGCCAGTACCTCAATTTCGGTAGCTTTCTTT.

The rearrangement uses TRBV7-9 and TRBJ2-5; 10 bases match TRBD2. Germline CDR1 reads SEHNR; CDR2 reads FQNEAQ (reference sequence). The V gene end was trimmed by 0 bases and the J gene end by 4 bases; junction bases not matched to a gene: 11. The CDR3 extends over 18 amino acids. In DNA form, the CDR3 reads TGTGCCAGCAGCTTAGCCCCTCCGGGTAGCGGGAGGAGAGAGACCCAGTACTTC. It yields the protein CASSLAPPGSGRRETQYF.

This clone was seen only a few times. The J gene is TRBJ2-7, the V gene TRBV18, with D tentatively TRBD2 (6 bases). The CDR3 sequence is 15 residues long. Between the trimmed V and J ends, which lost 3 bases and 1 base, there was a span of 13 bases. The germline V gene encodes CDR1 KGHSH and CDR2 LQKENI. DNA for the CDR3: TGTGCCAGCTCACCCCCCGGGAGTGTATCCTACGAGCAGTACTTC. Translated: CASSPPGSVSYEQYF.

In DNA, the CDR3 is TGTGCCAGCAGGAGCCGAGGGATTCAGTACTTC. Protein product: CASRSRGIQYF. J is TRBJ2-4 and V is TRBV2; D is possibly TRBD2 (5 bases). The V end was cut by 6 bases, the J end by 10 bases, with 10 bases between. The CDR3 contains 11 residues. The V gene's germline CDR1 is SNHLY and CDR2 FYNNEI.

The CDR3 loop reads CASSRLPGGLQETQYF. CDR3 nucleotides: TGTGCCAGCAGTCGCCTTCCGGGGGGGCTACAAGAGACCCAGTACTTC. The chain links TRBV7-2 to TRBJ2-5; 8 bases map to TRBD2. CDR3 length: 16 amino acids. CDR1 and CDR2 (germline): SGHTA, FQGNSA. Trimming cost V 6 bases and J 2 bases; bases outside gene matches: 11.